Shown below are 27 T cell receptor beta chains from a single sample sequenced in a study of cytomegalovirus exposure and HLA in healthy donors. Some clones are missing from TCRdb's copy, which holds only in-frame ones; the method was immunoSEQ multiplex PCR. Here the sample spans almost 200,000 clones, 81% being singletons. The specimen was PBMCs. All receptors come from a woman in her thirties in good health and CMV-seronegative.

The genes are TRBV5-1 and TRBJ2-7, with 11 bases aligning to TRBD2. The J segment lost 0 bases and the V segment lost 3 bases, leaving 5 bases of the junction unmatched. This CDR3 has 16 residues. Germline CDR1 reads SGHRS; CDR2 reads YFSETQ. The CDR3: CASSSTLAGGSYEQYF. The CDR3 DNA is TGCGCCAGCAGCTCGACTCTAGCGGGGGGCTCCTACGAGCAGTACTTC.

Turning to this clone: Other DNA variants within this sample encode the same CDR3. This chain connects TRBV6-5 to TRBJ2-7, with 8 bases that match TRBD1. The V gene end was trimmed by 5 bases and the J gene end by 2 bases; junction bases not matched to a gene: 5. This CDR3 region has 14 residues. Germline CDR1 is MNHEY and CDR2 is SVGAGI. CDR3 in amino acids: CASSGDRGPYEQYF. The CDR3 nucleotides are TGTGCCAGCAGTGGCGACAGGGGCCCCTACGAGCAGTACTTC.

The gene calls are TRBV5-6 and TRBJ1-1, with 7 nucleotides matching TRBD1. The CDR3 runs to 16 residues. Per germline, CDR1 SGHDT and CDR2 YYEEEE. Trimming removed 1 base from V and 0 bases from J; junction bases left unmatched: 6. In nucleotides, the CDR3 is TGTGCCAGCAGCTTGCTTGGGACAGCCCTGAACACTGAAGCTTTCTTT. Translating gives CASSLLGTALNTEAFF.

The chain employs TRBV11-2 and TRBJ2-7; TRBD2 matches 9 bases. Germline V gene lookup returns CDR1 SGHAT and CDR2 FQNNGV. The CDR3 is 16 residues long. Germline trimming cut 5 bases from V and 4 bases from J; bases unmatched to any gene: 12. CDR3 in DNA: TGTGCCAGCAGCCCTGGCGAGCGGGGGGCCGCGTACGAGCAGTACTTC. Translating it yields CASSPGERGAAYEQYF.

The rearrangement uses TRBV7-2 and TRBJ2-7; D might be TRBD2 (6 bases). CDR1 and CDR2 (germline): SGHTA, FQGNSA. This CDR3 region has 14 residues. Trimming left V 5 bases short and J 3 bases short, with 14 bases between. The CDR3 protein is CASSTPGGNYEQYF. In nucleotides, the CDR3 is TGTGCCAGCAGCACGCCCGGGGGTAACTACGAGCAGTACTTC. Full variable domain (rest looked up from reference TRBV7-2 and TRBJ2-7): GAGVSQSPSNKVTEKGKDVELRCDPISGHTALYWYRQSLGQGLEFLIYFQGNSAPDKSGLPSDRFSAERTGGSVSTLTIQRTQQEDSAVYLCASSTPGGNYEQYFGPGTRLTVT.

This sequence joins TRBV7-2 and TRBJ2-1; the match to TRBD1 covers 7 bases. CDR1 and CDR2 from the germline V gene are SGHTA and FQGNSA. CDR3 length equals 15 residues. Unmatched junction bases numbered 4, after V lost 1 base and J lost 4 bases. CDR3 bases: TGTGCCAGCAGCTTAGGACAGGGTCTTTACAATGAGCAGTTCTTC. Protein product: CASSLGQGLYNEQFF.

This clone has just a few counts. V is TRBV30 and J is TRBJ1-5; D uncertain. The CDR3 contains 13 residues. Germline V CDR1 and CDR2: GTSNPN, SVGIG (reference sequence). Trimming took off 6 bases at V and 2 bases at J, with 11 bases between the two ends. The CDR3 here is CACSRQGNQPQHF. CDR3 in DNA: TGTGCCTGTTCCCGGCAGGGCAATCAGCCCCAGCATTTT. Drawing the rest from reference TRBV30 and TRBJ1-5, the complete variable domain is SQTIHQWPATLVQPVGSPLSLECTVEGTSNPNLYWYRQAAGRGLQLLFYSVGIGQISSEVPQNLSASRPQDRQFILSSKKLLLSDSGFYLCACSRQGNQPQHFGDGTRLSIL.

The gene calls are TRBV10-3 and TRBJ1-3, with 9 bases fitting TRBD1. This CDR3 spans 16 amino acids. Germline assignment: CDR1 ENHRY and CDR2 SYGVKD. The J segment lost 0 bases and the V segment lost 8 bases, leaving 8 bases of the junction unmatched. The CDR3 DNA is TGTGCCATCGCAGGGACAGGGATAATCTCTGGAAACACCATATATTTT. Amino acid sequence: CAIAGTGIISGNTIYF.

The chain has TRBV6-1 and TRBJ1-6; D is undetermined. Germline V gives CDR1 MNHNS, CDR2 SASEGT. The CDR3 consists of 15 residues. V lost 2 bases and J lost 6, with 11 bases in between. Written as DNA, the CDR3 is TGTGCCAGCAGTGAAAATCCGGAGATTAATTCACCCCTCCACTTT. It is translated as CASSENPEINSPLHF.

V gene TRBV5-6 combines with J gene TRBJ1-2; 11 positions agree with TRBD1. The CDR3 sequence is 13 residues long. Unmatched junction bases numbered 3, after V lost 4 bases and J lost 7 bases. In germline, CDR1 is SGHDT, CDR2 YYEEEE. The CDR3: CASSGQGAGGYTF. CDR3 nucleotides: TGTGCCAGCAGCGGACAGGGGGCCGGTGGCTACACCTTC.

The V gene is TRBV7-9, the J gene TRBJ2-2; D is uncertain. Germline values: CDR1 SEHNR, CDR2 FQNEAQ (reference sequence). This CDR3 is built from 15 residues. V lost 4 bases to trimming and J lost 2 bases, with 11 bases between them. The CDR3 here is CASSSMIHNTGELFF. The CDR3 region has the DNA TGTGCCAGCAGCTCCATGATACACAACACCGGGGAGCTGTTTTTT.

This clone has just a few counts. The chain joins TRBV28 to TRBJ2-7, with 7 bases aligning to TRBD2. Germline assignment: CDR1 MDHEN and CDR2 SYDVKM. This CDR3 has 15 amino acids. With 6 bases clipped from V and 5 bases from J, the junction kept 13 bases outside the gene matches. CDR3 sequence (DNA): TGTGCCAGCAGCCGCCCGAGGAGGGAGGGCCACGAGCAGTACTTC. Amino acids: CASSRPRREGHEQYF.

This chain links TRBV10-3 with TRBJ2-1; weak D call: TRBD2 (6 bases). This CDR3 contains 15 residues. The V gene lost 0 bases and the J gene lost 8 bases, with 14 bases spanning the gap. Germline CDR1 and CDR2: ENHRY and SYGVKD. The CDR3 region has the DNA TGTGCCATCAGTGAGTCGACTACCACTAGCTATGAGCAGTTCTTC. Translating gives CAISESTTTSYEQFF.

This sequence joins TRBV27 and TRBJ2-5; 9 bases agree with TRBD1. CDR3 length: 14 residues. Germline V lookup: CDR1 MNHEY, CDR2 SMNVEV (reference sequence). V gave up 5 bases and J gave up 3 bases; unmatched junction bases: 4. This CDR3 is CASSHGTGKETQYF. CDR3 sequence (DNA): TGTGCCAGCAGTCACGGGACAGGGAAAGAGACCCAGTACTTC.

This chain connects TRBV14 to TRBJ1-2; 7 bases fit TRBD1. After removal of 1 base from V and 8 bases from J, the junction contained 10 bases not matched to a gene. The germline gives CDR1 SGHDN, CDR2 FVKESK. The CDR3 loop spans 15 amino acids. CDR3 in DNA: TGTGCCAGCAGCCAAGGTTGGGCAGGGGGAGGCGGCTACACCTTC. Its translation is CASSQGWAGGGGYTF.

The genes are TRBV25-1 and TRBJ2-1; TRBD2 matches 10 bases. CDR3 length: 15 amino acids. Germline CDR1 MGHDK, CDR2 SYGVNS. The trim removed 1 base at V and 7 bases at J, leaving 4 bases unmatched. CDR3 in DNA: TGTGCCAGCAGTGAATGGGTAGCGGGAGGTAATGAGCAGTTCTTC. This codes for CASSEWVAGGNEQFF. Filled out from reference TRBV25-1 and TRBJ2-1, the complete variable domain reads EADIYQTPRYLVIGTGKKITLECSQTMGHDKMYWYQQDPGMELHLIHYSYGVNSTEKGDLSSESTVSRIRTEHFPLTLESARPSHTSQYLCASSEWVAGGNEQFFGPGTRLTVL.

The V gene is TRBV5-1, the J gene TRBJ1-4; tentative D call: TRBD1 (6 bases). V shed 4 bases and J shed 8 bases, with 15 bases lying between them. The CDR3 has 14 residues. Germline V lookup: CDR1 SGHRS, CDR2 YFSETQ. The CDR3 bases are TGCGCCAGCAGCATGGCTGGGGGCCTGGAAAAACTGTTTTTT. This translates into CASSMAGGLEKLFF.

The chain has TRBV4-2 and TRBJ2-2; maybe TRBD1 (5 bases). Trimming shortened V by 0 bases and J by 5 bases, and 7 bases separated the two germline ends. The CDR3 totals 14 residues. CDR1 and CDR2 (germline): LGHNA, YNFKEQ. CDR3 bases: TGTGCCAGCAGCCAAGATGGGGCGACCGGGGAGCTGTTTTTT. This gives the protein CASSQDGATGELFF.

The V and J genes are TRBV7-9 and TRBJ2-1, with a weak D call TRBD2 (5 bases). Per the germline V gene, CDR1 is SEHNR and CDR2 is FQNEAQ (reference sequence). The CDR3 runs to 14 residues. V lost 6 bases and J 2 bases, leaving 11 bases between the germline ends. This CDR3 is CASRDSGAYNEQFF. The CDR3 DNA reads TGTGCCAGCAGGGACTCCGGGGCCTACAATGAGCAGTTCTTC. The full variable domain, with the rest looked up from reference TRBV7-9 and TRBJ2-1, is DTGVSQNPRHKITKRGQNVTFRCDPISEHNRLYWYRQTLGQGPEFLTYFQNEAQLEKSRLLSDRFSAERPKGSFSTLEIQRTEQGDSAMYLCASRDSGAYNEQFFGPGTRLTVL.

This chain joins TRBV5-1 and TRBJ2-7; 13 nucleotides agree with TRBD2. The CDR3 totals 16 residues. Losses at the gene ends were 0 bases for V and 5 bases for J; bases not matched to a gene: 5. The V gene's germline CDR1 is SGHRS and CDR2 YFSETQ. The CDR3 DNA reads TGCGCCAGCAGCTTGGCCAGACTAGCGGGAGGTAACGAGCAGTACTTC. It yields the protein CASSLARLAGGNEQYF.

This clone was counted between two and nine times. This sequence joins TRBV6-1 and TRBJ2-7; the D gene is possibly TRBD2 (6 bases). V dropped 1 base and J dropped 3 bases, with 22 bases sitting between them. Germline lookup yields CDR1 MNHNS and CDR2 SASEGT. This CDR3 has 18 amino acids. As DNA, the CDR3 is TGTGCCAGCAGTGAAGGTTACCGGGGGTTGGCTATCCTCTACGAGCAGTACTTC. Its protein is CASSEGYRGLAILYEQYF.

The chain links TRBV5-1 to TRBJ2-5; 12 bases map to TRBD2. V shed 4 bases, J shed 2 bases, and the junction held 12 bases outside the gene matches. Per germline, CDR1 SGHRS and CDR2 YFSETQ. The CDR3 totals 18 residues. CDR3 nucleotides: TGCGCCAGCAGCCCCGGGACTAGCGGGCTAAAGGGGCAAGAGACCCAGTACTTC. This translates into CASSPGTSGLKGQETQYF.

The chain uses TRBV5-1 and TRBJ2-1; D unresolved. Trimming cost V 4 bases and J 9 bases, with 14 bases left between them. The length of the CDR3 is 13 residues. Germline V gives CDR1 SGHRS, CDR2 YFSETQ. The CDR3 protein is CASSLQVQAEQFF. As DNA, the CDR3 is TGCGCCAGCAGCCTACAAGTCCAGGCTGAGCAGTTCTTC.

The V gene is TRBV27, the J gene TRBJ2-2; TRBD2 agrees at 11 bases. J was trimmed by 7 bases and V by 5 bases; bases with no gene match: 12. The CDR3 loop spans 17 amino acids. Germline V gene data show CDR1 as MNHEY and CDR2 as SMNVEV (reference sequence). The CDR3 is CASSIVAGGPGDGELFF. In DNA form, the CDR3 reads TGTGCCAGCAGTATCGTAGCGGGAGGGCCCGGGGACGGGGAGCTGTTTTTT.

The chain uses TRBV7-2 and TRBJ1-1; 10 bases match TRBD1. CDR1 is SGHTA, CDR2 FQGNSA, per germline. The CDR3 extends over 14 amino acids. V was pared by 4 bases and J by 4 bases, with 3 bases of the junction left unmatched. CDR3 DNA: TGTGCCAGCAGCTCCTGGACAGGGGGCACTGAAGCTTTCTTT. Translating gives CASSSWTGGTEAFF. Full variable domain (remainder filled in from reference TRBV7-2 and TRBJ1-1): GAGVSQSPSNKVTEKGKDVELRCDPISGHTALYWYRQSLGQGLEFLIYFQGNSAPDKSGLPSDRFSAERTGGSVSTLTIQRTQQEDSAVYLCASSSWTGGTEAFFGQGTRLTVV.

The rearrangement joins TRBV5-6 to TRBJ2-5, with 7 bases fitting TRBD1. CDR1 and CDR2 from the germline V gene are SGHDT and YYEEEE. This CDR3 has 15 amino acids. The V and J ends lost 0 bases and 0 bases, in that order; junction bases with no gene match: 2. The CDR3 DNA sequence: TGTGCCAGCAGCTTGGTAGGACAGGACCAAGAGACCCAGTACTTC. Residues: CASSLVGQDQETQYF.

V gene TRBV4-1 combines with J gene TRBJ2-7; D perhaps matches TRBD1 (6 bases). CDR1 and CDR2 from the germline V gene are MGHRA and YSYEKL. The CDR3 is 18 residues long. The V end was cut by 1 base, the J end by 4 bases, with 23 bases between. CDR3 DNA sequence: TGCGCCAGCAGCCAAGGCATAGACAGGACGACAAGAAAGTACGAGCAGTACTTC. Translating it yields CASSQGIDRTTRKYEQYF.